This TCR beta chain was identified during a study of blood T cell repertoires in COVID-19. For the study at large: From the United States, Italy and Spain came samples of acute and convalescent COVID-19. The analysed material was cDNA or gDNA that came from T cells, B-cell-depleted T cells, or PBMCs.

The authors' processing: Quantification of nucleated cells was approximated via reference gene primer amplification. Here immunoSEQ multiplex PCR was the method, and the copy in TCRdb shows in-frame clones only, minus some. V and J calls and clone size are copied from that table; D and trimming were computed from the DNA. The sample includes 80,000 to 130,000 clones, roughly 87% of them seen just once. Germline V CDR1 and CDR2: SGHAT, FQDESV (reference sequence). V shed 4 bases, J shed 7 bases, and the junction held 8 bases outside the gene matches. This CDR3 has 16 amino acids. This clone was recorded a few times.

The receptor comes from a woman aged 60-75 years with acute or convalescent COVID-19. The sample was peripheral blood. The chain is built from TRBV11-1 and TRBJ2-1; 12 bases fit TRBD2. The CDR3 protein is CASSSAWTSGNNEQFF. The CDR3, as DNA: TGTGCCAGCAGCTCGGCCTGGACTAGCGGGAATAATGAGCAGTTCTTC.